The rows below give T cell receptor beta chains drawn from one sample of a study of OX40 agonist ivuxolimab in advanced cancers. Generated by immunoSEQ multiplex PCR, the TCRdb table keeps only in-frame clones and is missing some. The sample lists some 79,000 clones; approximately 88% were seen once. The sequences come from CD4+ or CD8+ T cells sorted from blood, collected in a trial of the OX40 agonist ivuxolimab. These receptors were obtained from an adult with an advanced solid tumor such as melanoma, head and neck, liver or kidney cancer. The CDR3 runs from the conserved cysteine through the conserved F or W. The D gene is left open where the match is weak. Not every row has a clone size; where given, it reads once, few, many or a size class.

D	V	J	size	DNA	CDR3
TRBD1	TRBV6-4	TRBJ2-1	NA	TGTGCCAGCAGTGACTCGAGTCTAGGACAGGGGTTCGATGAGCAGTTCTTC	CASSDSSLGQGFDEQFF
NA	TRBV4-2	TRBJ1-5	many	TGTGCCAGCAGCCAAGATCCGACAGGACTGAATCAGCCCCAGCATTTT	CASSQDPTGLNQPQHF
TRBD1	TRBV11-3	TRBJ2-5	NA	TGTGCCAGCAGCCTCGGGACAGGGGAAGAGACCCAGTACTTC	CASSLGTGEETQYF
NA	TRBV19	TRBJ1-2	NA	TGTGCCAGTAGTCTATCTGGACGGTTTCTATATGGCTACACCTTC	CASSLSGRFLYGYTF
NA	TRBV28	TRBJ1-5	NA	TGTGCCAGCAGCCCTGTCGTTGGGGAACATCAGCCCCAGCATTTT	CASSPVVGEHQPQHF
NA	TRBV6-5	TRBJ2-1	NA	TGTGCCAGCACCCATCCGGGTACCCGTGAGCAGTTCTTC	CASTHPGTREQFF
TRBD1	TRBV6-1	TRBJ1-4	NA	TGTGCCAGCAGTGATGGGACAGTTAATGAAAAACTGTTTTTT	CASSDGTVNEKLFF
TRBD1	TRBV5-8	TRBJ2-5	once	TGTGCCAGCAGCCATTCCGGGACAGGGGAGGGGGAGACCCAGTACTTC	CASSHSGTGEGETQYF
TRBD1	TRBV6-1	TRBJ1-5	once	TGTGCCAGCAGTGCCAGCGACAGGGCCACTACCAATCAGCCCCAGCATTTT	CASSASDRATTNQPQHF
NA	TRBV10-1	TRBJ2-3	once	TGCGCCAGCAGTAGAACAGGGGGGGAAGATACGCAGTATTTT	CASSRTGGEDTQYF
NA	TRBV19	TRBJ2-2	NA	TGTGCCAGTAGTAGGGACACAGTAACCGGGGAGCTGTTTTTT	CASSRDTVTGELFF
NA	TRBV7-7	TRBJ2-2	NA	TGTGCTAGCAGCAGGGTCGTAACCGGGGAGCTGTTTTTT	CASSRVVTGELFF
NA	TRBV5-8	TRBJ1-3	NA	TGTGCCAGCAGCTTGGCGTTCTCTGGAAACACCATATATTTT	CASSLAFSGNTIYF
NA	TRBV9	TRBJ2-7	NA	TGTGCCAGCAGTTTTCTTTACGAGCAGTACTTC	CASSFLYEQYF
TRBD2	TRBV5-1	TRBJ2-5	NA	TGCGCCAGCAGCTTGGGTGGACTAGCGGGTGCGAGGGAGACCCAGTACTTC	CASSLGGLAGARETQYF
NA	TRBV19	TRBJ2-2	NA	TGTGCCAGTAAGATTGGAGGGCCGAACACCGGGGAGCTGTTTTTT	CASKIGGPNTGELFF
NA	TRBV5-1	TRBJ2-3	NA	TGCGCCAGCAGCCGTTCGGGCCCGAAGACTAGCACAGATACGCAGTATTTT	CASSRSGPKTSTDTQYF
TRBD1	TRBV19	TRBJ1-2	NA	TGTGCCAGTAGTCGCCGGGGACAGGGTTTTCATGGCTACACCTTC	CASSRRGQGFHGYTF
TRBD1	TRBV30	TRBJ2-7	NA	TGTGCCTGGGCACAGGGGACCTACGAGCAGTACTTC	CAWAQGTYEQYF
NA	TRBV7-2	TRBJ1-2	once	TGTGCCAGCAGCTACCCAGGGCGGTTTAACTATGGCTACACCTTC	CASSYPGRFNYGYTF
TRBD2	TRBV6-5	TRBJ2-3	NA	TGTGCCAGTTCGAGCGGGAGGAGGGGAGATACGCAGTATTTT	CASSSGRRGDTQYF
NA	TRBV7-2	TRBJ1-1	NA	TGTGCCAGCAGCTCCCAACATGCCTCTGTAGCTTTCTTT	CASSSQHASVAFF
NA	TRBV6-6	TRBJ2-3	NA	TGTGCCAGCCAAATGATTGTGGGCAGCACAGATACGCAGTATTTT	CASQMIVGSTDTQYF
TRBD1	TRBV18	TRBJ2-2	once	TGTGCCAGCTCACCACCTAAAGGGACAGGACAGAACACCGGGGAGCTGTTTTTT	CASSPPKGTGQNTGELFF
NA	TRBV5-1	TRBJ2-5	NA	TGCGCCAGCAGCTTGGCCGAGGGGCCCCAGTACTTC	CASSLAEGPQYF